This TCR beta chain was retrieved from a study of T cells after yellow fever vaccination. TCR cDNA was made by 5'RACE template switching, adding a universal primer site and UMIs. TCRdb reanalysed the 5' RACE reads using MiXCR and keeps one entry per CDR3 protein. Altogether a few hundred thousand distinct CDR3 sequences are present, 6.9% being singletons, with the ten largest covering about 0.85%. This CDR3 is built from 11 residues. CDR1 is DFQATT, CDR2 SNEGSKA, per germline (reference sequence). General study findings and limits: Once the booster was given, most primary-vaccination clones reappeared, at around 95% for CD4 and roughly 86% for CD8. Contaminating bulk clonotypes could be abundant in FACS-sorted repertoires.

This clonotype was counted only a few times. Its antigen is not known. The sequences come from CD4+ T cells sorted from PBMCs, collected 15 days after the yellow fever booster vaccination. The receptor was derived from a man aged 25-40 years who received the YFV17D yellow fever vaccine. The V call is TRBV20-1, the J call TRBJ1-1; D not certain. CDR3 protein: CRAVGGTEAFF. DNA for the CDR3: TGCAGAGCTGTGGGTGGGACTGAAGCTTTCTTT.